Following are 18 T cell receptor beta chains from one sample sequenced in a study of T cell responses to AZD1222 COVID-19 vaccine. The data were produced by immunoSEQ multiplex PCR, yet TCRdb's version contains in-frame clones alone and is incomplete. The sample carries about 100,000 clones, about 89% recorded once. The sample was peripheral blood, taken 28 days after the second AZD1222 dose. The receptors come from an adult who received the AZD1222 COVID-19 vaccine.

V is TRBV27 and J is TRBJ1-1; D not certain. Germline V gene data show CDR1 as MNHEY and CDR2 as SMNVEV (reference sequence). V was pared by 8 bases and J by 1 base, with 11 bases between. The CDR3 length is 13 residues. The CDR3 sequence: CASSQGPNTEAFF. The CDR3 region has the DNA TGTGCCAGCTCGCAAGGGCCGAACACTGAAGCTTTCTTT.

In DNA, the CDR3 is TGTGCCAGCAGTTTACTGGTCCCAGGGGCAATGCAGCCCCAGCATTTT. Translating gives CASSLLVPGAMQPQHF. The chain recombines TRBV28 with TRBJ1-5; tentatively, D is TRBD1 (6 bases). The length of the CDR3 is 16 residues. V dropped 2 bases and J dropped 7 bases, with 18 bases sitting between them. Germline V gene data show CDR1 as MDHEN and CDR2 as SYDVKM. The variable domain in full, completed from reference TRBV28 and TRBJ1-5, reads DVKVTQSSRYLVKRTGEKVFLECVQDMDHENMFWYRQDPGLGLRLIYFSYDVKMKEKGDIPEGYSVSREKKERFSLILESASTNQTSMYLCASSLLVPGAMQPQHFGDGTRLSIL.

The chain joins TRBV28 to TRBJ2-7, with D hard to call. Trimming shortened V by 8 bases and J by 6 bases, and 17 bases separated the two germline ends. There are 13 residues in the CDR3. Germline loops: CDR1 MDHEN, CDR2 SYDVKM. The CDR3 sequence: CASAAGLLGEQYF. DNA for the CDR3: TGTGCCAGCGCCGCCGGTCTGTTAGGCGAGCAGTACTTC.

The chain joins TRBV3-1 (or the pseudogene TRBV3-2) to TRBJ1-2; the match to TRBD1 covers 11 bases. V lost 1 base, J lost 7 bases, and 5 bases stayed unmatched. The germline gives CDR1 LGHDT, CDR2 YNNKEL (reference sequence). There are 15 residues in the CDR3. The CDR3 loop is CASSQGGQGARGYTF. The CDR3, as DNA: TGTGCCAGCAGCCAAGGAGGACAGGGGGCTCGTGGCTACACCTTC.

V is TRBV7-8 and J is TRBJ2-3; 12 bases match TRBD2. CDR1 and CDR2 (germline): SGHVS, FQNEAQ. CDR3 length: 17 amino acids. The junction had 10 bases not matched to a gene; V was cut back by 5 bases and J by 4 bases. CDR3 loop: CASSRGLLAGGPDTQYF. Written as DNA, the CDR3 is TGTGCCAGCAGCCGAGGCTTACTAGCGGGGGGTCCAGATACGCAGTATTTT.

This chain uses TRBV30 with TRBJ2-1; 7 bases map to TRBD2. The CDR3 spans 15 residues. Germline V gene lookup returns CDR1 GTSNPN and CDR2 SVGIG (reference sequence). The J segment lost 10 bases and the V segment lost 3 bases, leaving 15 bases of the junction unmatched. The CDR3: CAWSPGGGRKQEQFF. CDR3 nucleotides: TGTGCCTGGAGCCCCGGAGGCGGGAGAAAGCAGGAGCAGTTCTTC.

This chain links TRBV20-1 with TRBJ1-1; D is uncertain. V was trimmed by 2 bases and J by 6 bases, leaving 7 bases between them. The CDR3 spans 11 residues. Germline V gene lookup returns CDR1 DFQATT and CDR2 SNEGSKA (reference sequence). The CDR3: CSARSLAEAFF. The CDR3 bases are TGCAGTGCTAGATCGCTGGCTGAAGCTTTCTTT.

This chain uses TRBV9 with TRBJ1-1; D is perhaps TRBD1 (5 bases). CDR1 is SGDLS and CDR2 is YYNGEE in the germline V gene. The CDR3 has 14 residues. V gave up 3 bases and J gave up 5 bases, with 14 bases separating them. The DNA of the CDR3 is TGTGCCAGCAGCGCCGGGGACTGGGGTACTGAAGCTTTCTTT. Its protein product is CASSAGDWGTEAFF.

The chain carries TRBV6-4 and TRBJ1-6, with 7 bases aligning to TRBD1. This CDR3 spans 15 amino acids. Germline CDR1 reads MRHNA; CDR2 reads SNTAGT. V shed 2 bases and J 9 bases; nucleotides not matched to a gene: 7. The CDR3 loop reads CASSDGQGGASPLHF. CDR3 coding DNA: TGTGCCAGCAGTGACGGCCAGGGGGGAGCTTCACCCCTCCACTTT.

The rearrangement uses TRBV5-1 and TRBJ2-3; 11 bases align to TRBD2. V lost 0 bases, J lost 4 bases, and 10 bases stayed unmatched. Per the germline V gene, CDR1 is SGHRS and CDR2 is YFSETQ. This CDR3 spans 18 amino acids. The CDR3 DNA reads TGCGCCAGCAGCTTGGGGGGCGCACTAGCGGGAGCTTCAGATACGCAGTATTTT. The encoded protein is CASSLGGALAGASDTQYF.

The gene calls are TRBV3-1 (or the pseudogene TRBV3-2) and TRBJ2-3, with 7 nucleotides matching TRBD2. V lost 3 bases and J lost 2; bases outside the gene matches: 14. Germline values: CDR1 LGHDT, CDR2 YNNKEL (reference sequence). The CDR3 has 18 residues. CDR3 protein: CASSHFISSGRPTDTQYF. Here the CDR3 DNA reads TGTGCCAGCAGCCACTTCATCTCTAGCGGTCGGCCCACAGATACGCAGTATTTT.

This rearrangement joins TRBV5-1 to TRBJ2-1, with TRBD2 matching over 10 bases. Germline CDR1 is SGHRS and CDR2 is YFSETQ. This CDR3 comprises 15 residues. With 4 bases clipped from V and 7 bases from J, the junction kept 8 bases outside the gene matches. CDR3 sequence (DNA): TGCGCCAGCAGCGCAAGCGGGAGGGGGAGGAATGAGCAGTTCTTC. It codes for CASSASGRGRNEQFF.

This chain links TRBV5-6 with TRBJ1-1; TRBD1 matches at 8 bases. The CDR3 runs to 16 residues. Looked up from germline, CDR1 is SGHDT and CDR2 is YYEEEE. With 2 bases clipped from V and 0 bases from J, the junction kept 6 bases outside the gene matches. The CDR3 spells CASSFGTGPMNTEAFF. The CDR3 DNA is TGTGCCAGCAGCTTTGGGACAGGACCGATGAACACTGAAGCTTTCTTT.

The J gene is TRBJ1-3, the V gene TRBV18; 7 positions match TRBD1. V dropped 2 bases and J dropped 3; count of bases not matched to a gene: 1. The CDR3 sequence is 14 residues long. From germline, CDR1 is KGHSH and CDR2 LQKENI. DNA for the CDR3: TGTGCCAGCTCACCAGGGACAGATGGAAACACCATATATTTT. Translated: CASSPGTDGNTIYF. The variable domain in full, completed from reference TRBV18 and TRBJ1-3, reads NAGVMQNPRHLVRRRGQEARLRCSPMKGHSHVYWYRQLPEEGLKFMVYLQKENIIDESGMPKERFSAEFPKEGPSILRIQQVVRGDSAAYFCASSPGTDGNTIYFGEGSWLTVV.

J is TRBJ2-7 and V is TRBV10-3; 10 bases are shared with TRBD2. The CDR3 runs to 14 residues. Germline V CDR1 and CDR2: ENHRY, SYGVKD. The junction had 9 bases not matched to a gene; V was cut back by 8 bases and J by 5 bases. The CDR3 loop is CAISPAGGWNEQYF. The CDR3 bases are TGTGCCATCTCCCCAGCGGGAGGGTGGAACGAGCAGTACTTC.

The CDR3 loop is CASSKATAGGRETQYF. The DNA for the CDR3 is TGTGCCAGCAGCAAAGCAACGGCGGGGGGACGAGAGACCCAGTACTTC. The V gene is TRBV21-1, the J gene TRBJ2-5; the table's D gene call, TRBD2, was not cross checked with the DNA. TRBV21-1 is shown as a pseudogene. The CDR3 length is 16 residues.

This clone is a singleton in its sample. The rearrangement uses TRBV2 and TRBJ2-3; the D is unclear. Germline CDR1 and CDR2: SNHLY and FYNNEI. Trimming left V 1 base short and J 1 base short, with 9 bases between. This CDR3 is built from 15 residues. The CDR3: CASSEVRSRTDTQYF. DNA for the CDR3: TGTGCCAGCAGTGAAGTCCGGAGCCGCACAGATACGCAGTATTTT.

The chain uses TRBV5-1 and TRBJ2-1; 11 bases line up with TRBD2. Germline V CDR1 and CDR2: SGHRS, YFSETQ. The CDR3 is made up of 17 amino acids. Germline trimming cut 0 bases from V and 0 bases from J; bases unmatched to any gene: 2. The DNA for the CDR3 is TGCGCCAGCAGCTTGGGACTAGCGGGACCCTCCTACAATGAGCAGTTCTTC. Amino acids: CASSLGLAGPSYNEQFF.